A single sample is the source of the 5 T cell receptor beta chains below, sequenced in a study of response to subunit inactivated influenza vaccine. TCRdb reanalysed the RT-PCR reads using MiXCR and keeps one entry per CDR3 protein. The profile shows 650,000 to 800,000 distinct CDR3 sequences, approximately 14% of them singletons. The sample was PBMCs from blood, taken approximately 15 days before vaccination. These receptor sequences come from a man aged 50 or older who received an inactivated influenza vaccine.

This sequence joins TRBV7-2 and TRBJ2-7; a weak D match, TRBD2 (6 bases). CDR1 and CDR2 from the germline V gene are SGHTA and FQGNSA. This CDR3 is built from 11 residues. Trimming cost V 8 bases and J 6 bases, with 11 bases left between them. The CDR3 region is CASGGRFEQYF. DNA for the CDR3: TGTGCCAGCGGAGGGCGTTTCGAGCAGTACTTC.

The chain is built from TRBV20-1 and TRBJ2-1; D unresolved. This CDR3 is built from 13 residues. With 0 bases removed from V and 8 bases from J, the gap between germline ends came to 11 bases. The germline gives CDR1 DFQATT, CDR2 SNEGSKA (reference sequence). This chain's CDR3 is CSARDQPRDEQFF. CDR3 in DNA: TGCAGTGCTAGAGATCAGCCCCGTGATGAGCAGTTCTTC.

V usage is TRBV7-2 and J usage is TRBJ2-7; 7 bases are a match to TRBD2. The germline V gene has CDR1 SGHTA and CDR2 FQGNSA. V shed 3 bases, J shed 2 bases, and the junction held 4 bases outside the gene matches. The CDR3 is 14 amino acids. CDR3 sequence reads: CASSFQRGAYEQYF. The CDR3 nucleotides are TGTGCCAGCAGCTTCCAGCGGGGAGCCTACGAGCAGTACTTC.

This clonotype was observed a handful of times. The CDR3 loop is CASSSVRLSNQPQHF. The CDR3 coding sequence is TGTGCCAGCAGTTCGGTGAGACTGAGCAATCAGCCCCAGCATTTT. The V call is TRBV28, the J call TRBJ1-5; no firm D call. This CDR3 is built from 15 residues. Germline loops: CDR1 MDHEN, CDR2 SYDVKM. V shed 4 bases and J shed 1 base, with 11 bases lying between them.

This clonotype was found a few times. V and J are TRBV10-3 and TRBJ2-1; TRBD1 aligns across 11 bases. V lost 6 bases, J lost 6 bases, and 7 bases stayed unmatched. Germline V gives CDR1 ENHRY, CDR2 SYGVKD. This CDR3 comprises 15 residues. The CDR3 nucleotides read TGTGCCATCAGCGAACCGGGACAGGGGGGCAATGAGCAGTTCTTC. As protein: CAISEPGQGGNEQFF.